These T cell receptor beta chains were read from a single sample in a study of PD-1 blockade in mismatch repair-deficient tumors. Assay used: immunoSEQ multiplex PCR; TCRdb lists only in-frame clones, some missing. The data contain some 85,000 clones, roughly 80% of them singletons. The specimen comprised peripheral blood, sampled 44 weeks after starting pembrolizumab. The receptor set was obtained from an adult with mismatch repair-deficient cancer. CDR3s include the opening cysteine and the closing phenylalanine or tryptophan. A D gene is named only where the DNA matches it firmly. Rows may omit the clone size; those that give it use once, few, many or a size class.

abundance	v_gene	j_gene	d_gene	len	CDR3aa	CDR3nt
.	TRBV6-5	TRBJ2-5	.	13	CASSFGGAETQYF	TGTGCCAGCAGTTTTGGGGGCGCAGAGACCCAGTACTTC
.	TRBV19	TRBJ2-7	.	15	CASSIVGSREDEQYF	TGTGCCAGTAGTATCGTCGGTAGCAGGGAAGACGAGCAGTACTTC
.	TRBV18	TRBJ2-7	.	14	CASSPESLSYEQYF	TGTGCCAGCTCCCCGGAGTCCCTCTCCTACGAGCAGTACTTC
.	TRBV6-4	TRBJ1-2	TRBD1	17	CASSDWNRDRVPGGYTF	TGTGCCAGCAGTGACTGGAACCGGGACAGGGTTCCGGGTGGCTACACCTTC
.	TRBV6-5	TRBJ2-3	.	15	CASSYGGLSADTQYF	TGTGCCAGCAGTTACGGGGGCCTCTCGGCAGATACGCAGTATTTT
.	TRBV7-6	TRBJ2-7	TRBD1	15	CASSLTGTGSYEQYF	TGTGCCAGCAGTCTAACCGGGACAGGGTCCTACGAGCAGTACTTC
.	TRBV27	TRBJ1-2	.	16	CASSLLPSKGFYGYTF	TGTGCCAGCAGTTTATTACCCTCGAAGGGGTTCTATGGCTACACCTTC
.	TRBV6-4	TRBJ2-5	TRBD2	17	CASSDSLWAGGPETQYF	TGTGCCAGCAGTGACTCGTTATGGGCGGGAGGGCCGGAGACCCAGTACTTC
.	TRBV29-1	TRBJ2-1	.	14	CSVGWASVNNEQFF	TGCAGCGTTGGATGGGCTAGCGTAAACAATGAGCAGTTCTTC
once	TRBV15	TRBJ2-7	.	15	CATSRDWAGRGEQYF	TGTGCCACCAGCAGAGATTGGGCAGGGCGAGGGGAGCAGTACTTC
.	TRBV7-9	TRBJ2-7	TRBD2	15	CASSAGTSSAYEQYF	TGTGCCAGCAGCGCCGGGACTAGCAGCGCCTACGAGCAGTACTTC
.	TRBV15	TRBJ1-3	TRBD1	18	CATSRDGTGLSSGNTIYF	TGTGCCACCAGCAGAGATGGGACAGGCCTGAGCTCTGGAAACACCATATATTTT
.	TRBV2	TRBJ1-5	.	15	CASRKGEGGNQPQHF	TGTGCCAGCAGGAAGGGGGAGGGAGGTAATCAGCCCCAGCATTTT
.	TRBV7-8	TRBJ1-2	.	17	CASSFTGKLGTNYGYTF	TGTGCCAGCAGCTTTACGGGAAAACTAGGGACCAACTATGGCTACACCTTC
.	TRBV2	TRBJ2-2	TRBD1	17	CASSEGQGFGNTGELFF	TGTGCCTCCAGTGAGGGACAGGGGTTCGGGAACACCGGGGAGCTGTTTTTT
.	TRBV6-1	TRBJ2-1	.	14	CASSTSQAYNEQFF	TGTGCCAGCAGTACCAGCCAGGCCTACAATGAGCAGTTCTTC
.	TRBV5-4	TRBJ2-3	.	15	CASSLGVPGTDTQYF	TGTGCCAGCAGCTTAGGGGTCCCTGGCACAGATACGCAGTATTTT
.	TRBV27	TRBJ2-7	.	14	CASRDATETYEQYF	TGTGCCAGCAGAGACGCGACGGAGACCTACGAGCAGTACTTC
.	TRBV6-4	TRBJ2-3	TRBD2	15	CASSVLAGVTDTQYF	TGTGCCAGCAGTGTGCTAGCGGGAGTAACAGATACGCAGTATTTT
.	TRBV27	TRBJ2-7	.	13	CASSLSGGYEQYF	TGTGCCAGCAGTTTATCAGGCGGATACGAGCAGTACTTC